These 9 T cell receptor beta chains were sequenced from one sample in a study of blood T cells in healthy people across ages. Then a second PCR, running roughly 7 to 11 cycles, was carried out with a sample-barcoded 5' primer and a J-beta primer mix. TCRdb independently ran MiXCR on the 5' RACE reads; one entry per CDR3 protein. The table has about 1.4 million distinct CDR3 sequences, approximately 59% seen once. Sequenced sample: blood. These receptors were collected from a man younger than 30 in good health.

The V and J genes are TRBV20-1 and TRBJ2-5; D remains unclear. The V end was cut by 5 bases, the J end by 3 bases, with 13 bases between. Germline V lookup: CDR1 DFQATT, CDR2 SNEGSKA (reference sequence). The CDR3 covers 13 residues. CDR3 sequence: CSAVQDVEETQYF. The CDR3 DNA sequence: TGCAGTGCTGTGCAAGACGTAGAAGAGACCCAGTACTTC.

The V gene is TRBV7-2, the J gene TRBJ2-1; tentatively, D is TRBD2 (7 bases). The CDR3 consists of 16 residues. V was clipped by 2 bases and J by 5 bases, with 16 bases between them. Per the germline V gene, CDR1 is SGHTA and CDR2 is FQGNSA. The chain's CDR3 is CASSLRGGAGHNEQFF. The DNA for the CDR3 is TGTGCCAGCAGCTTAAGAGGGGGGGCCGGACACAATGAGCAGTTCTTC. The entire variable domain, with the rest obtained from reference TRBV7-2 and TRBJ2-1, is as follows: GAGVSQSPSNKVTEKGKDVELRCDPISGHTALYWYRQSLGQGLEFLIYFQGNSAPDKSGLPSDRFSAERTGGSVSTLTIQRTQQEDSAVYLCASSLRGGAGHNEQFFGPGTRLTVL.

The rearrangement joins TRBV4-1 to TRBJ1-2; the D is unclear. This CDR3 has 16 residues. Deletions cut 4 bases from V and 0 bases from J, with 15 bases between. Germline V gene data show CDR1 as MGHRA and CDR2 as YSYEKL. CDR3 nucleotide sequence: TGCGCCAGCAGCCCCCCCGACGGACTATCTAACTATGGCTACACCTTC. Its protein is CASSPPDGLSNYGYTF.

The chain couples TRBV4-1 to TRBJ2-7; either TRBD1 or TRBD2 may fit D (5 bases each). Germline-derived CDR1 and CDR2 are MGHRA and YSYEKL. The CDR3 has 14 residues. The V and J ends lost 5 bases and 2 bases respectively, with 13 bases between them. CDR3 amino acids: CASSSTGLAYEQYF. DNA of the CDR3: TGCGCCAGCAGCTCTACGGGGCTAGCCTACGAGCAGTACTTC.

CDR3 DNA sequence: TGTGCCAGCAGCCTTGGCCCCTCTCCCTCCTACGAGCAGTACTTC. Its protein is CASSLGPSPSYEQYF. The J gene is TRBJ2-7, the V gene TRBV4-2; D gene uncertain. Trimming took off 4 bases at V and 0 bases at J, with 13 bases between the two ends. From germline, CDR1 is LGHNA and CDR2 YNFKEQ. The CDR3 is 15 amino acids.

The chain couples TRBV20-1 to TRBJ2-2; 7 nucleotides agree with TRBD1. V dropped 5 bases and J dropped 1; count of bases not matched to a gene: 4. The V gene's germline CDR1 is DFQATT and CDR2 SNEGSKA (reference sequence). The CDR3 contains 14 residues. As DNA, the CDR3 is TGCAGTGCTGCTCGGACAGGGAACACCGGGGAGCTGTTTTTT. Its translation: CSAARTGNTGELFF.

The gene calls are TRBV6-2 or TRBV6-3 and TRBJ2-1; TRBD1 agrees at 9 bases. V trimming: 8 bases; J trimming: 8 bases; junction bases outside the gene matches: 7. This CDR3 spans 13 amino acids. Germline CDR1 MNHEY, CDR2 SVGEGT. This chain's CDR3 is CASVRDRVDEQFF. The CDR3 DNA reads as TGTGCCAGCGTTCGGGACAGGGTCGATGAGCAGTTCTTC.

The chain employs TRBV7-9 and TRBJ2-5; no definite D call. Germline-derived CDR1 and CDR2 are SEHNR and FQNEAQ (reference sequence). The CDR3 is made up of 12 amino acids. Trimming left V 5 bases short and J 5 bases short, with 9 bases between. The CDR3 sequence: CASSGKGETQYF. In nucleotides, the CDR3 is TGTGCCAGCAGCGGGAAAGGGGAGACCCAGTACTTC.

This clonotype was seen only once. V gene TRBV9 combines with J gene TRBJ2-1; D not resolved. Trimming shortened V by 4 bases and J by 0 bases, and 11 bases separated the two germline ends. Germline lookup yields CDR1 SGDLS and CDR2 YYNGEE. The length of the CDR3 is 15 residues. CDR3 nucleotides: TGTGCCAGCAGCAACCAGTTGGGCTCCTACAATGAGCAGTTCTTC. The encoded protein is CASSNQLGSYNEQFF.